This entry lists 15 T cell receptor beta chains sequenced from one sample in a study of shared clonotypes between healthy human individuals. Clones were sequenced by immunoSEQ multiplex PCR, and TCRdb holds only the in-frame ones, with some missing. The sample carries millions of clones, around 94% recorded once. The sample was naive CD4+ T cells sorted from blood. Described subset: CD45RA+ positively selected. The receptors here all came from a man aged 18-30 years in good health.

The CDR3 sequence is CASTRDRIYEQYF. DNA for the CDR3: TGTGCCAGTACCAGGGACAGAATCTACGAGCAGTACTTC. The chain has TRBV2 and TRBJ2-7; 7 bases match TRBD1. V was pared by 9 bases and J by 3 bases, with 8 bases of the junction left unmatched. Germline V gives CDR1 SNHLY, CDR2 FYNNEI. The CDR3 has 13 amino acids.

V is TRBV30 and J is TRBJ1-3; weak D call: TRBD1 (5 bases). The CDR3 contains 15 residues. V lost 1 base, J lost 0 bases, and 10 bases lay in between. From germline, CDR1 is GTSNPN and CDR2 SVGIG (reference sequence). CDR3 amino acids: CAWSAGLVSGNTIYF. For the CDR3, the DNA is TGTGCCTGGAGTGCGGGACTGGTCTCTGGAAACACCATATATTTT. Full variable domain (outside the CDR3, taken from reference TRBV30 and TRBJ1-3): SQTIHQWPATLVQPVGSPLSLECTVEGTSNPNLYWYRQAAGRGLQLLFYSVGIGQISSEVPQNLSASRPQDRQFILSSKKLLLSDSGFYLCAWSAGLVSGNTIYFGEGSWLTVV.

The chain is built from TRBV5-1 and TRBJ1-2, with D maybe TRBD1 (5 bases). With 1 base removed from V and 4 bases from J, the gap between germline ends came to 11 bases. CDR3 length: 14 amino acids. From germline, CDR1 is SGHRS and CDR2 YFSETQ. CDR3 in amino acids: CASSLSDSLYGYTF. In DNA, the CDR3 is TGCGCCAGCAGCTTGTCTGACAGTCTCTATGGCTACACCTTC.

This chain connects TRBV7-2 to TRBJ1-5; perhaps TRBD1 as D (6 bases). Germline V gives CDR1 SGHTA, CDR2 FQGNSA. V lost 5 bases and J lost 4, with 21 bases in between. The CDR3 runs 17 residues. CDR3 protein: CASSRRSRGQVNQPQHF. In DNA form, the CDR3 reads TGTGCCAGCAGCCGCAGATCGAGGGGACAAGTAAATCAGCCCCAGCATTTT.

The V gene is TRBV30, the J gene TRBJ1-5, with 7 bases fitting TRBD1. Trimming took 1 base from V and 4 from J; bases not matched to a gene: 7. Germline assignment: CDR1 GTSNPN and CDR2 SVGIG (reference sequence). CDR3 length equals 15 residues. The CDR3 protein is CAWSALTGTNQPQHF. CDR3 coding DNA: TGTGCCTGGAGTGCGCTGACAGGGACAAATCAGCCCCAGCATTTT.

With respect to this clone: Other DNA sequences in the same sample also yield this CDR3. The chain carries TRBV18 and TRBJ1-5; D is unresolved. V gave up 2 bases and J gave up 2 bases, with 7 bases separating them. The length of the CDR3 is 14 residues. Germline loops: CDR1 KGHSH, CDR2 LQKENI. The CDR3 spells CASSPGGGNQPQHF. The CDR3 region has the DNA TGTGCCAGCTCACCAGGTGGGGGCAATCAGCCCCAGCATTTT.

The CDR3 region is CATRENGNIQYF. The DNA for the CDR3 is TGTGCCACGAGGGAAAACGGTAACATTCAGTACTTC. The chain has TRBV6-5 and TRBJ2-4, with D possibly TRBD2 on 5 matching bases. Per the germline V gene, CDR1 is MNHEY and CDR2 is SVGAGI. Trimming took 10 bases from V and 7 from J, leaving 14 bases between them. This CDR3 region has 12 residues.

The chain employs TRBV5-1 and TRBJ2-2; TRBD1 aligns across 8 bases. CDR1 and CDR2 from the germline V gene are SGHRS and YFSETQ. This CDR3 has 15 amino acids. With V trimmed by 3 bases and J by 3 bases, 4 bases remained unmatched. The CDR3 sequence: CASSSSTGDTGELFF. The CDR3 DNA reads as TGCGCCAGCAGCTCTTCGACAGGGGACACCGGGGAGCTGTTTTTT.

This rearrangement joins TRBV7-2 to TRBJ2-5; 7 bases fit TRBD2. The CDR3 runs 16 residues. CDR1 SGHTA and CDR2 FQGNSA come from the germline V gene. J lost 0 bases, V lost 3 bases, and 7 bases had no gene match. The CDR3 loop reads CASSFGGGGYQETQYF. The CDR3 nucleotides are TGTGCCAGCAGCTTCGGTGGGGGAGGGTACCAAGAGACCCAGTACTTC. Complete variable domain (other parts from reference TRBV7-2 and TRBJ2-5): GAGVSQSPSNKVTEKGKDVELRCDPISGHTALYWYRQSLGQGLEFLIYFQGNSAPDKSGLPSDRFSAERTGGSVSTLTIQRTQQEDSAVYLCASSFGGGGYQETQYFGPGTRLLVL.

J is TRBJ1-6 and V is TRBV11-2, with TRBD1 matching 9 bases. CDR3 length equals 15 residues. CDR1 is SGHAT, CDR2 FQNNGV, per germline. V was pared by 5 bases and J by 4 bases, with 3 bases of the junction left unmatched. The CDR3 loop is CASSRDREYNSPLHF. The CDR3 nucleotides are TGTGCCAGCAGCCGGGACAGGGAGTATAATTCACCCCTCCACTTT.

V and J are TRBV25-1 and TRBJ1-2; D is ambiguous. CDR1 is MGHDK and CDR2 is SYGVNS in the germline V gene. The CDR3 length is 13 residues. The ends were cut back, 4 bases at V and 0 bases at J, with 6 bases in the middle. CDR3 amino acids: CASSVESNYGYTF. For the CDR3, the DNA is TGTGCCAGCAGTGTGGAGTCTAACTATGGCTACACCTTC.

This chain uses TRBV28 with TRBJ2-7, with D perhaps matching TRBD1 or TRBD2 (7 bases each). The CDR3 covers 14 residues. Germline values: CDR1 MDHEN, CDR2 SYDVKM. Trimming left V 6 bases short and J 2 bases short, with 14 bases between. This chain's CDR3 is CASRGDSGAYEQYF. As DNA, the CDR3 is TGTGCCAGCAGAGGGGACAGCGGGGCCTACGAGCAGTACTTC.

In regard to this clone: Other nucleotide sequences from this sample produce the same CDR3. The chain combines TRBV30 with TRBJ1-1, with 9 bases aligning to TRBD1. V trimming: 0 bases; J trimming: 7 bases; junction bases outside the gene matches: 15. Germline V gene lookup returns CDR1 GTSNPN and CDR2 SVGIG (reference sequence). This CDR3 spans 17 amino acids. CDR3 amino acids: CAWSVSGQGDLVIEAFF. CDR3 coding DNA: TGTGCCTGGAGTGTATCGGGACAGGGAGATTTGGTAATTGAAGCTTTCTTT.

In DNA, the CDR3 is TGTGCCAGCAGCCCCGCGGTACAAGTCATGGGGACCGGGGAGCTGTTTTTT. As protein: CASSPAVQVMGTGELFF. This chain uses TRBV5-4 with TRBJ2-2; D remains unclear. V gave up 4 bases and J gave up 5 bases, with 21 bases separating them. The germline CDR1 and CDR2 sequences are SGHNT and YYREEE (reference sequence). The CDR3 has 17 amino acids.

The V gene is TRBV28, the J gene TRBJ2-5; D is uncertain. The V gene lost 5 bases and the J gene lost 5 bases, with 15 bases spanning the gap. The CDR3 spans 14 residues. The germline CDR1 and CDR2 sequences are MDHEN and SYDVKM. The CDR3 coding sequence is TGTGCCAGCAGTACCCCCTACCTAAGGGAGACCCAGTACTTC. Protein product: CASSTPYLRETQYF.